The 32 T cell receptor beta chains reported below all come from one sample, sequenced in a study of cytotoxic CD8 clonotypes in ibrutinib-treated CLL. This table comes from immunoSEQ multiplex PCR, and its TCRdb copy is limited to in-frame clones, with some not included. The sample includes 68,000 or so clones, more than 60% of them seen just once. Source: PBMCs, taken after 12 months of ibrutinib treatment. The source is a human donor with chronic lymphocytic leukemia.

The chain is built from TRBV19 and TRBJ1-4; 7 bases align to TRBD1. Germline-derived CDR1 and CDR2 are LNHDA and SQIVND (reference sequence). The J segment lost 7 bases and the V segment lost 3 bases, leaving 11 bases of the junction unmatched. The CDR3 loop spans 16 amino acids. The CDR3 is CASSMVFGTESEKLFF. CDR3 nucleotides: TGTGCCAGTAGTATGGTCTTCGGGACAGAGAGTGAAAAACTGTTTTTT.

This clone was detected only a few times. CDR3 coding DNA: TGTGCCTGGAGTGGACAGCCGTACTATGGCTACACCTTC. Protein product: CAWSGQPYYGYTF. The chain uses TRBV30 and TRBJ1-2, with a tentative D call TRBD1 (5 bases). Trimming took 1 base from V and 3 from J, leaving 9 bases between them. The CDR3 is 13 residues long. Germline lookup yields CDR1 GTSNPN and CDR2 SVGIG (reference sequence). Using reference TRBV30 and TRBJ1-2 for the parts outside the CDR3, the full variable domain is SQTIHQWPATLVQPVGSPLSLECTVEGTSNPNLYWYRQAAGRGLQLLFYSVGIGQISSEVPQNLSASRPQDRQFILSSKKLLLSDSGFYLCAWSGQPYYGYTFGSGTRLTVV.

The sample holds one count of this clone. The chain joins TRBV5-1 to TRBJ2-7; 9 bases align to TRBD1. The CDR3 is 14 amino acids. Trimming at V came to 5 bases and at J to 4 bases, leaving 7 bases not matched to a gene. Germline-derived CDR1 and CDR2 are SGHRS and YFSETQ. This CDR3 is CASRSGTGIYEQYF. For the CDR3, the DNA is TGCGCCAGCAGGTCAGGGACAGGGATTTACGAGCAGTACTTC.

The chain has TRBV7-9 and TRBJ2-7; TRBD2 matches at 9 bases. The J segment lost 3 bases and the V segment lost 5 bases, leaving 17 bases of the junction unmatched. The CDR3 runs to 18 residues. CDR1 is SEHNR and CDR2 is FQNEAQ in the germline V gene (reference sequence). The CDR3 region is CASSPVGTRASGDYEQYF. The CDR3 DNA reads TGTGCCAGCAGCCCCGTAGGGACCCGAGCTAGCGGGGACTACGAGCAGTACTTC. Filled out from reference TRBV7-9 and TRBJ2-7, the complete variable domain reads DTGVSQNPRHKITKRGQNVTFRCDPISEHNRLYWYRQTLGQGPEFLTYFQNEAQLEKSRLLSDRFSAERPKGSFSTLEIQRTEQGDSAMYLCASSPVGTRASGDYEQYFGPGTRLTVT.

A single count supports this clone. The chain joins TRBV30 to TRBJ1-2, with 8 bases matching TRBD1. The length of the CDR3 is 14 residues. From germline, CDR1 is GTSNPN and CDR2 SVGIG (reference sequence). V dropped 3 bases and J dropped 7; count of bases not matched to a gene: 10. CDR3 amino acids: CAWRRLLRGPGYTF. CDR3 in DNA: TGTGCCTGGAGACGTTTACTCAGGGGGCCTGGCTACACCTTC.

The chain is built from TRBV25-1 and TRBJ2-7, with 10 bases identical to TRBD1. Germline V CDR1 and CDR2: MGHDK, SYGVNS. The ends lost 3 bases at V and 3 bases at J; junction bases unmatched: 2. This CDR3 contains 14 residues. The chain's CDR3 is CASSDRTGGYEQYF. CDR3 sequence (DNA): TGTGCCAGCAGTGACAGGACAGGGGGCTACGAGCAGTACTTC.

The chain recombines TRBV7-8 with TRBJ1-1; TRBD1 is a possible D gene (6 bases). Germline V lookup: CDR1 SGHVS, CDR2 FQNEAQ. The CDR3 length is 15 residues. The V end was cut by 5 bases, the J end by 1 base, with 14 bases between. Here the CDR3 DNA reads TGTGCCAGCAGCCTTCTGATGGGGGCGAACACTGAAGCTTTCTTT. Protein product: CASSLLMGANTEAFF.

The chain carries TRBV18 and TRBJ1-1, with D hard to call. The CDR3 consists of 13 residues. V lost 3 bases and J 1 base, leaving 6 bases between the germline ends. Germline-derived CDR1 and CDR2 are KGHSH and LQKENI. Here the CDR3 DNA reads TGTGCCAGCTCACCGGGTCAGAACACTGAAGCTTTCTTT. The encoded protein is CASSPGQNTEAFF.

The chain links TRBV15 to TRBJ2-1, with 7 bases fitting TRBD1. Per the germline V gene, CDR1 is LNHNV and CDR2 is YYDKDF (reference sequence). Trimming took 0 bases from V and 3 from J; bases not matched to a gene: 14. This CDR3 contains 19 residues. In DNA form, the CDR3 reads TGTGCCACCAGCAGAGAATATCTCCCAGGACAGGCGAACTACAATGAGCAGTTCTTC. This translates into CATSREYLPGQANYNEQFF.

The rearrangement uses TRBV6-4 and TRBJ2-1, with a weak D call TRBD1 (7 bases). Germline CDR1 MRHNA, CDR2 SNTAGT. The CDR3 extends over 14 amino acids. V dropped 4 bases and J dropped 6 bases, with 13 bases sitting between them. The CDR3 region is CASSVDQGGNEQFF. The CDR3 coding sequence is TGTGCCAGCAGTGTCGACCAGGGGGGCAATGAGCAGTTCTTC.

The table lists this clone with a few counts. At one boundary the junction diverges from the germline segment, which might be a read error. This chain uses TRBV7-8 with TRBJ1-1, with a weak D call TRBD1 (6 bases). The CDR3 contains 11 residues. CDR1 is SGHVS, CDR2 FQNEAQ, per germline. The CDR3 protein is CASKGGTEAFF. The CDR3, as DNA: TGTGCGAGCAAGGGGGGAACTGAAGCTTTCTTT. Combining the CDR3 with reference TRBV7-8 and TRBJ1-1 gives the whole variable domain GAGVSQSPRYKVAKRGQDVALRCDPISGHVSLFWYQQALGQGPEFLTYFQNEAQLDKSGLPSDRFFAERPEGSVSTLKIQRTQQEDSAVYLCASKGGTEAFFGQGTRLTVV.

The V gene is TRBV4-3, the J gene TRBJ1-3; D gene ambiguous. V was pared by 0 bases and J by 4 bases, with 10 bases between. Germline lookup yields CDR1 LGHNA and CDR2 YSLEER. The CDR3 spans 15 residues. Here the CDR3 reads CASSQDLAQGNTIYF. In nucleotides, the CDR3 is TGCGCCAGCAGCCAAGATCTTGCACAGGGAAACACCATATATTTT.

The J gene is TRBJ1-4, the V gene TRBV4-3, with a possible D match to TRBD1 (5 bases). This CDR3 is built from 15 residues. V was cut by 1 base and J by 6 bases, with 12 bases left in between. Germline V gives CDR1 LGHNA, CDR2 YSLEER. CDR3 sequence reads: CASSQGVGRDEKLFF. The CDR3 DNA reads as TGCGCCAGCAGCCAAGGGGTGGGGCGGGATGAAAAACTGTTTTTT.

The chain recombines TRBV6-1 with TRBJ1-3; D is unclear. The CDR3 contains 14 residues. Germline-derived CDR1 and CDR2 are MNHNS and SASEGT. With 8 bases removed from V and 0 bases from J, the gap between germline ends came to 11 bases. The CDR3 loop reads CASRVGRSGNTIYF. As DNA, the CDR3 is TGTGCCAGCCGTGTAGGGCGCTCTGGAAACACCATATATTTT.

V is TRBV5-1 and J is TRBJ1-1, with unresolved D. Germline V gives CDR1 SGHRS, CDR2 YFSETQ. V shed 4 bases and J shed 2 bases, with 12 bases lying between them. The CDR3 is 14 amino acids. In nucleotides, the CDR3 is TGCGCCAGCAGCAGATTAGACACAAACACTGAAGCTTTCTTT. This gives the protein CASSRLDTNTEAFF.

This chain links TRBV9 with TRBJ2-2; D is ambiguous. Germline V gene lookup returns CDR1 SGDLS and CDR2 YYNGEE. Trimming took off 0 bases at V and 6 bases at J, with 3 bases between the two ends. The CDR3 loop spans 12 amino acids. DNA for the CDR3: TGTGCCAGCAGCGTAGCGTCCGGGGAGCTGTTTTTT. Its translation: CASSVASGELFF. Full variable domain (rest looked up from reference TRBV9 and TRBJ2-2): DSGVTQTPKHLITATGQRVTLRCSPRSGDLSVYWYQQSLDQGLQFLIQYYNGEERAKGNILERFSAQQFPDLHSELNLSSLELGDSALYFCASSVASGELFFGEGSRLTVL.

This clone appeared once. J is TRBJ2-7 and V is TRBV7-2; no reliable D call. Germline assignment: CDR1 SGHTA and CDR2 FQGNSA. V was cut by 6 bases and J by 6 bases, with 15 bases left in between. The CDR3 is made up of 13 amino acids. The CDR3 bases are TGTGCCAGCAGTAGAGGCAGTCCCGGCGAGCAGTACTTC. Residues: CASSRGSPGEQYF.

This clone occurred once. This chain links TRBV5-4 with TRBJ2-7; 12 positions match TRBD1. The CDR3 has 16 amino acids. With V trimmed by 0 bases and J by 5 bases, 6 bases remained unmatched. Germline-derived CDR1 and CDR2 are SGHNT and YYREEE (reference sequence). CDR3 coding DNA: TGTGCCAGCAGCTTGGAGTCGGGACAGGGGGCTGACGAGCAGTACTTC. Its translation is CASSLESGQGADEQYF.

The CDR3 sequence: CASSLQGVGTEAFF. CDR3 nucleotides: TGTGCCAGCAGCCTACAGGGGGTAGGTACTGAAGCTTTCTTT. This rearrangement joins TRBV9 to TRBJ1-1; 8 positions agree with TRBD1. The CDR3 sequence is 14 residues long. CDR1 is SGDLS and CDR2 is YYNGEE in the germline V gene. V lost 4 bases, J lost 5 bases, and 7 bases stayed unmatched.

The chain couples TRBV5-1 to TRBJ1-1; maybe TRBD1 (6 bases). The germline gives CDR1 SGHRS, CDR2 YFSETQ. V lost 4 bases to trimming and J lost 0 bases, with 25 bases between them. The CDR3 covers 19 residues. CDR3 region: CASSRPSGGAIVVNTEAFF. CDR3 bases: TGCGCCAGCAGCCGCCCGTCGGGGGGGGCTATCGTAGTGAACACTGAAGCTTTCTTT.

The rearrangement links TRBV9 to TRBJ2-7, with 12 bases fitting TRBD2. The V and J ends lost 3 bases and 2 bases, in that order; junction bases with no gene match: 6. Germline V lookup: CDR1 SGDLS, CDR2 YYNGEE. CDR3 length: 16 residues. The CDR3 protein is CASSGIGLAGTYEQYF. CDR3 in DNA: TGTGCCAGCAGCGGTATAGGACTAGCGGGGACCTACGAGCAGTACTTC.

CDR3 coding DNA: TGTGCCAGCAGCGTGCCCCCCCAGGGAACTGAAGCTTTCTTT. This encodes CASSVPPQGTEAFF. The chain joins TRBV5-5 to TRBJ1-1; possibly TRBD1 for D (5 bases). Per germline, CDR1 SGHKS and CDR2 YYEKEE (reference sequence). The CDR3 sequence is 14 residues long. V gave up 4 bases and J gave up 5 bases, with 15 bases separating them.

This clone was detected only a few times. The CDR3 region is CASSDLPHEGLHF. DNA for the CDR3: TGTGCCAGCAGTGATCTCCCTCATGAGGGGCTCCACTTT. The gene calls are TRBV2 and TRBJ1-6; D perhaps matches TRBD1 (5 bases). V was shortened by 3 bases and J by 16 bases, with 16 bases between the two germline ends. The germline V gene has CDR1 SNHLY and CDR2 FYNNEI. The CDR3 covers 13 residues.

The gene calls are TRBV7-2 and TRBJ2-1; TRBD1 is a possible D gene (5 bases). CDR3 length equals 14 residues. Germline lookup yields CDR1 SGHTA and CDR2 FQGNSA. The ends were cut back, 4 bases at V and 15 bases at J, with 22 bases in the middle. CDR3 sequence reads: CASSSARSGQRSFF. The CDR3 DNA follows: TGTGCCAGCAGCTCCGCCAGATCAGGACAAAGATCGTTCTTC.

This chain links TRBV7-2 with TRBJ2-5; D unclear. Germline assignment: CDR1 SGHTA and CDR2 FQGNSA. The CDR3 is 14 amino acids. V gave up 4 bases and J gave up 4 bases, with 13 bases separating them. The CDR3 protein is CASSSPPARETQYF. CDR3 nucleotides: TGTGCCAGCAGCTCACCCCCCGCCAGAGAGACCCAGTACTTC.

The chain uses TRBV19 and TRBJ1-2, with 9 bases lining up with TRBD1. The CDR3 totals 16 residues. V gave up 5 bases and J gave up 8 bases; unmatched junction bases: 15. Germline V gives CDR1 LNHDA, CDR2 SQIVND (reference sequence). CDR3 loop: CASSFRGQGAVGGYTF. As DNA, the CDR3 is TGTGCCAGTAGTTTCCGGGGACAGGGTGCGGTCGGCGGCTACACCTTC.

This clone occurred once. The chain recombines TRBV5-4 with TRBJ1-1; D gene ambiguous. The CDR3 loop spans 16 amino acids. V lost 3 bases and J lost 5, with 20 bases in between. Germline V gene lookup returns CDR1 SGHNT and CDR2 YYREEE (reference sequence). Written as DNA, the CDR3 is TGTGCCAGCAGCTCGGGAGCGGCTCTTGCAAATACTGAAGCTTTCTTT. Its translation is CASSSGAALANTEAFF. The variable domain in full, completed from reference TRBV5-4 and TRBJ1-1, reads ETGVTQSPTHLIKTRGQQVTLRCSSQSGHNTVSWYQQALGQGPQFIFQYYREEENGRGNFPPRFSGLQFPNYSSELNVNALELDDSALYLCASSSGAALANTEAFFGQGTRLTVV.

The chain uses TRBV11-2 and TRBJ1-2; the D gene is possibly TRBD1 (5 bases). V lost 1 base, J lost 4 bases, and 13 bases lay in between. The CDR3 sequence is 15 residues long. CDR1 SGHAT and CDR2 FQNNGV come from the germline V gene. CDR3 in DNA: TGTGCCAGCAGCTTAGTTCCAGGGCTAATCTATGGCTACACCTTC. Residues: CASSLVPGLIYGYTF.

This clone was observed once. V gene TRBV5-4 combines with J gene TRBJ2-5, with D perhaps TRBD1 or TRBD2 (5 bases each). Trimming left V 4 bases short and J 7 bases short, with 17 bases between. Germline CDR1 SGHNT, CDR2 YYREEE (reference sequence). The CDR3 contains 14 residues. This CDR3 reads CASSPGTQTGTQYF. The CDR3 DNA reads as TGTGCCAGCAGCCCAGGGACCCAAACGGGGACCCAGTACTTC.

There are a few counts of this clone. This rearrangement joins TRBV5-1 to TRBJ2-3; D remains ambiguous. This CDR3 is 13 amino acids long. Germline V lookup: CDR1 SGHRS, CDR2 YFSETQ. V shed 0 bases and J shed 0 bases, with 2 bases lying between them. This chain's CDR3 is CASSLDSTDTQYF. The DNA for the CDR3 is TGCGCCAGCAGCTTGGACAGCACAGATACGCAGTATTTT.

The genes are TRBV18 and TRBJ1-3; 10 bases fit TRBD1. This CDR3 spans 16 amino acids. Trimming cost V 2 bases and J 4 bases; bases outside gene matches: 5. The germline V gene encodes CDR1 KGHSH and CDR2 LQKENI. CDR3 bases: TGTGCCAGCTCACCAAAGACAGGGGGCTTCGGAAACACCATATATTTT. It yields the protein CASSPKTGGFGNTIYF.

V gene TRBV6-6 combines with J gene TRBJ1-2, with D uncertain. From germline, CDR1 is MNHNY and CDR2 SVGAGI (reference sequence). The CDR3 runs 15 residues. V lost 6 bases to trimming and J lost 8 bases, with 22 bases between them. CDR3 DNA: TGTGCCAGCAGCGAAAAATCGGGCCATTTAGGCGGCTACACCTTC. This codes for CASSEKSGHLGGYTF.